The next 30 T cell receptor beta chains were all read from a single sample in a study of identical twins. TCRdb redid the calling of the 5' RACE reads with MiXCR, one entry per CDR3 protein. The data show approximately 230,000 distinct CDR3 sequences, under 8.5% seen once. The same sample was also used in a study of T cells expressing NK-cell markers.

Source material: CD8+ T cells sorted from blood. Source of these receptors: a woman aged 18-29 years in good health.

Many counts were recorded for this clonotype. V usage is TRBV5-1 and J usage is TRBJ2-1; 11 bases are a match to TRBD2. Germline CDR1 reads SGHRS; CDR2 reads YFSETQ. V trimming: 7 bases; J trimming: 7 bases; junction bases outside the gene matches: 13. The CDR3 sequence is 16 residues long. CDR3 in amino acids: CASRDSGGAVWNEQFF. CDR3 DNA: TGCGCCAGCCGAGATAGCGGGGGGGCTGTTTGGAATGAGCAGTTCTTC.

The J gene is TRBJ1-2, the V gene TRBV9; perhaps TRBD1 as D (6 bases). The CDR3 has 13 amino acids. Trimming took off 3 bases at V and 8 bases at J, with 14 bases between the two ends. Germline V gene data show CDR1 as SGDLS and CDR2 as YYNGEE. CDR3: CASSAGGGVGYTF. In DNA form, the CDR3 reads TGTGCCAGCAGCGCGGGAGGGGGGGTCGGCTACACCTTC.

This clonotype appeared a few times. The chain couples TRBV12-3 or TRBV12-4 to TRBJ2-5; TRBD2 matches at 8 bases. CDR3 size: 15 residues. V was pared by 3 bases and J by 5 bases, with 8 bases of the junction left unmatched. The CDR3, as DNA: TGTGCCAGCAGTTTTTTGGAAACGGGGGGGGAGACCCAGTACTTC. Translation gives CASSFLETGGETQYF.

This clonotype occurred a few times. J is TRBJ2-7 and V is TRBV4-1; D call uncertain. Germline V lookup: CDR1 MGHRA, CDR2 YSYEKL. With 1 base removed from V and 5 bases from J, the gap between germline ends came to 15 bases. The CDR3 is 15 amino acids. The chain's CDR3 is CASSQARTSQDEQYF. DNA for the CDR3: TGCGCCAGCAGCCAAGCCCGGACGTCGCAGGACGAGCAGTACTTC.

This clonotype was seen a handful of times. The chain has TRBV6-1 and TRBJ2-2; D is undetermined. The CDR3 has 13 amino acids. Deletions cut 10 bases from V and 4 bases from J, with 13 bases between. Looked up from germline, CDR1 is MNHNS and CDR2 is SASEGT. The CDR3: CATRLRVTGELFF. CDR3 sequence (DNA): TGTGCCACACGTCTCCGGGTCACCGGGGAGCTGTTTTTT.

In its sample, this clonotype was seen a few times. The rearrangement links TRBV12-3 or TRBV12-4 to TRBJ1-3, with D hard to call. This CDR3 comprises 13 residues. Trimming took 3 bases from V and 3 from J, leaving 6 bases between them. The CDR3 region is CASSLNLGNTIYF. The CDR3 region has the DNA TGTGCCAGCAGTTTGAACCTTGGAAACACCATATATTTT.

This clonotype was observed many times. The V call is TRBV12-3 or TRBV12-4, the J call TRBJ1-3; the D gene is possibly TRBD1 (5 bases). V gave up 7 bases and J gave up 2 bases, with 15 bases separating them. The CDR3 runs to 15 residues. The CDR3: CASTPGGGAGNTIYF. In DNA form, the CDR3 reads TGTGCCAGCACCCCGGGGGGGGGTGCTGGAAACACCATATATTTT.

This clonotype was counted only a few times. The rearrangement links TRBV7-9 to TRBJ2-3; perhaps TRBD1 as D (5 bases). The CDR3 has 16 residues. Deletions cut 2 bases from V and 6 bases from J, with 18 bases between. CDR1 SEHNR and CDR2 FQNEAQ come from the germline V gene (reference sequence). CDR3 bases: TGTGCCAGCAGCTTACCCCATTGGTTCAGGGCCGATACGCAGTATTTT. Translating it yields CASSLPHWFRADTQYF.

This clonotype has just a few counts. In DNA, the CDR3 is TGTGCCAGCAGCGGATGGCGGGGGGCGAGTAGAATCGGGGAGCTGTTTTTT. Amino acids: CASSGWRGASRIGELFF. This chain joins TRBV7-9 and TRBJ2-2, with TRBD2 matching 8 bases. CDR1 is SEHNR, CDR2 FQNEAQ, per germline (reference sequence). Trimming removed 5 bases from V and 7 bases from J; junction bases left unmatched: 15. The CDR3 loop spans 17 amino acids.

This clonotype was picked up many times. This rearrangement joins TRBV12-3 or TRBV12-4 to TRBJ2-7; D remains unclear. The CDR3 contains 12 residues. The V end was cut by 5 bases, the J end by 6 bases, with 11 bases between. The CDR3: CASSARFGEQYF. The CDR3 DNA reads TGTGCCAGCAGTGCGCGGTTCGGCGAGCAGTACTTC.

Remarks on this clonotype: This may arise from a read error, as a much more abundant clone is one base away. The rearrangement uses TRBV12-3 or TRBV12-4 and TRBJ2-7; D is possibly TRBD2 (6 bases). The CDR3 contains 14 residues. The CDR3 loop is CASSSGESSYEPYF. As DNA, the CDR3 is TGTGCCAGTTCCTCGGGGGAGAGCTCCTACGAGCCGTACTTC.

This clonotype turned up a few times. V usage is TRBV11-1 and J usage is TRBJ2-1; TRBD2 aligns across 8 bases. Germline-derived CDR1 and CDR2 are SGHAT and FQDESV (reference sequence). The length of the CDR3 is 18 residues. V shed 1 base, J shed 3 bases, and the junction held 11 bases outside the gene matches. The CDR3 is CASSLGPMGLGFYNEQFF. The DNA of the CDR3 is TGTGCCAGCAGCTTAGGTCCTATGGGACTAGGTTTCTACAATGAGCAGTTCTTC.

This clonotype was recorded a few times. This rearrangement joins TRBV15 to TRBJ2-5, with D tentatively TRBD1 (5 bases). This CDR3 contains 14 residues. The V gene's germline CDR1 is LNHNV and CDR2 YYDKDF (reference sequence). V lost 2 bases to trimming and J lost 1 base, with 8 bases between them. The CDR3 sequence is CATSRTGSQETQYF. The DNA of the CDR3 is TGTGCCACCAGCAGAACAGGTAGCCAAGAGACCCAGTACTTC.

The chain uses TRBV19 and TRBJ1-5, with a weak D call TRBD1 (5 bases). The V end lost 0 bases, the J end lost 5 bases, and 11 bases lay between the germline ends. The CDR3 contains 15 residues. In germline, CDR1 is LNHDA, CDR2 SQIVND (reference sequence). The DNA for the CDR3 is TGTGCCAGTAGTATAGACTGGGACGGGGATCAGCCCCAGCATTTT. Protein sequence: CASSIDWDGDQPQHF.

This clonotype was detected only a few times. The genes are TRBV20-1 and TRBJ2-7, with D perhaps matching TRBD1 (6 bases). Trimming left V 6 bases short and J 0 bases short, with 12 bases between. In germline, CDR1 is DFQATT, CDR2 SNEGSKA (reference sequence). The CDR3 consists of 13 residues. For the CDR3, the DNA is TGCAGTGCATCCGGGACACACTCCTACGAGCAGTACTTC. Its translation is CSASGTHSYEQYF.

This clonotype was detected a few times. The chain links TRBV20-1 to TRBJ2-1; 7 bases are a match to TRBD2. J lost 4 bases, V lost 6 bases, and 6 bases had no gene match. The CDR3 runs to 13 residues. Germline-derived CDR1 and CDR2 are DFQATT and SNEGSKA (reference sequence). The CDR3 loop reads CSARDYTYNEQFF. In DNA, the CDR3 is TGCAGTGCCCGGGACTACACTTACAATGAGCAGTTCTTC.

This rearrangement joins TRBV7-9 to TRBJ2-1, with TRBD1 matching over 7 bases. The trim removed 5 bases at V and 6 bases at J, leaving 10 bases unmatched. Germline V gene lookup returns CDR1 SEHNR and CDR2 FQNEAQ (reference sequence). The CDR3 is 15 residues long. CDR3 nucleotide sequence: TGTGCCAGCAGCCCGTCCACAGGGGTGGGCAATGAGCAGTTCTTC. Encoded protein: CASSPSTGVGNEQFF.

This chain links TRBV6-2 or TRBV6-3 with TRBJ2-7, with 8 bases fitting TRBD2. The CDR3 runs to 15 residues. The V gene end was trimmed by 6 bases and the J gene end by 3 bases; junction bases not matched to a gene: 10. Looked up from germline, CDR1 is MNHEY and CDR2 is SVGEGT. The CDR3 nucleotides are TGTGCCAGCAGGAAACCGGGACTAGTAGGCTACGAGCAGTACTTC. Amino acids: CASRKPGLVGYEQYF.

This clonotype was detected many times. The V call is TRBV7-4, the J call TRBJ2-7, with TRBD2 matching 9 bases. The CDR3 covers 17 residues. Germline CDR1 and CDR2: SGHVT and SQSDAQ. V was clipped by 2 bases and J by 3 bases; unmatched bases: 11. The CDR3 DNA is TGTGCCAGCAGCTTATGGGCTAGCGGGATCGGCGACTACGAGCAGTACTTC. Its translation: CASSLWASGIGDYEQYF.

Many counts were recorded for this clonotype. The chain uses TRBV12-3 or TRBV12-4 and TRBJ1-3; possibly TRBD1 for D (6 bases). V dropped 7 bases and J dropped 6 bases, with 19 bases sitting between them. CDR3 length equals 15 residues. CDR3 nucleotides: TGTGCCAGCACCCCGGGACACCAACGGGTAAACACCATATATTTT. Residues: CASTPGHQRVNTIYF.

This clonotype was recorded at least ten times. This rearrangement joins TRBV6-5 to TRBJ2-5; TRBD1 matches at 7 bases. After removal of 2 bases from V and 10 bases from J, the junction contained 1 base not matched to a gene. The CDR3 length is 11 residues. Germline V gene sequence: CDR1 MNHEY, CDR2 SVGAGI. The CDR3 DNA follows: TGTGCCAGCAGTTACGGGGACAGCCAGTACTTC. Its protein is CASSYGDSQYF.

The gene calls are TRBV15 and TRBJ2-1; D possibly corresponds to TRBD1 (5 bases). Trimming pared 1 base from V and 3 bases from J, leaving 16 bases between. The CDR3 loop spans 17 amino acids. The germline CDR1 and CDR2 sequences are LNHNV and YYDKDF (reference sequence). In nucleotides, the CDR3 is TGTGCCACCAGCAGAGTTTCGGCGACAGCCGTCTACAATGAGCAGTTCTTC. Translation gives CATSRVSATAVYNEQFF.

The rearrangement links TRBV12-3 or TRBV12-4 to TRBJ2-3; no definite D call. The V and J ends lost 9 bases and 5 bases respectively, with 6 bases between them. This CDR3 is built from 10 residues. The CDR3 loop reads CASFEDTQYF. The CDR3 DNA sequence: TGTGCCAGTTTCGAAGATACGCAGTATTTT.

The chain is built from TRBV7-9 and TRBJ1-1; D possibly corresponds to TRBD1 (6 bases). The V and J ends lost 4 bases and 4 bases respectively, with 13 bases between them. This CDR3 has 14 residues. The germline V gene encodes CDR1 SEHNR and CDR2 FQNEAQ (reference sequence). The CDR3 spells CASSSGENSTEAFF. CDR3 sequence (DNA): TGTGCCAGCAGCTCAGGGGAGAATAGCACTGAAGCTTTCTTT. The whole variable domain, remainder taken from reference TRBV7-9 and TRBJ1-1, is DTGVSQNPRHKITKRGQNVTFRCDPISEHNRLYWYRQTLGQGPEFLTYFQNEAQLEKSRLLSDRFSAERPKGSFSTLEIQRTEQGDSAMYLCASSSGENSTEAFFGQGTRLTVV.

This clonotype was detected many times. The rearrangement uses TRBV6-5 and TRBJ2-3; D call uncertain. Germline CDR1 reads MNHEY; CDR2 reads SVGAGI. This CDR3 contains 11 residues. V dropped 9 bases and J dropped 1 base, with 5 bases sitting between them. The CDR3 region is CASRRTDTQYF. The CDR3 coding sequence is TGTGCCAGTAGACGCACAGATACGCAGTATTTT.

The V call is TRBV27, the J call TRBJ2-5; D is perhaps TRBD1 (6 bases). CDR1 is MNHEY, CDR2 SMNVEV, per germline (reference sequence). The CDR3 runs 15 residues. Between the trimmed V and J ends, which lost 5 bases and 1 base, there was a span of 14 bases. The CDR3 sequence: CASSPSTGLQETQYF. CDR3 nucleotides: TGTGCCAGCAGTCCTTCCACAGGGCTCCAAGAGACCCAGTACTTC.

The rearrangement joins TRBV30 to TRBJ2-4, with 9 bases lining up with TRBD1. The CDR3 is made up of 14 amino acids. V lost 1 base to trimming and J lost 9 bases; unmatched junction nucleotides: 7. Germline V gene lookup returns CDR1 GTSNPN and CDR2 SVGIG (reference sequence). CDR3: CAWSDLTGGSIQYF. CDR3 coding DNA: TGTGCCTGGAGTGACCTTACAGGGGGCAGCATTCAGTACTTC.

In its sample, this clonotype was seen many times. The CDR3 DNA reads as TGCAGCGCGGTGCGGCAGAGCACCATATATTTT. It codes for CSAVRQSTIYF. The rearrangement links TRBV29-1 to TRBJ1-3; D unresolved. Germline V CDR1 and CDR2: SQVTM, ANQGSEA. With 7 bases removed from V and 9 bases from J, the gap between germline ends came to 13 bases. This CDR3 region has 11 residues. Variable domain in full (rest from reference TRBV29-1 and TRBJ1-3): SAVISQKPSRDICQRGTSLTIQCQVDSQVTMMFWYRQQPGQSLTLIATANQGSEATYESGFVIDKFPISRPNLTFSTLTVSNMSPEDSSIYLCSAVRQSTIYFGEGSWLTVV.

This chain connects TRBV6-2 or TRBV6-3 to TRBJ2-3; TRBD1 aligns across 8 bases. The V segment lost 1 base and the J segment 1 base; nucleotides outside the gene matches: 16. Germline V gene data show CDR1 as MNHEY and CDR2 as SVGEGT. CDR3 length: 20 amino acids. In nucleotides, the CDR3 is TGTGCCAGCAGTTACTTAACTGCCGGGACAGGAGATTGGGGCACAGATACGCAGTATTTT. This encodes CASSYLTAGTGDWGTDTQYF.

The chain couples TRBV29-1 to TRBJ2-7, with TRBD1 matching over 12 bases. Germline assignment: CDR1 SQVTM and CDR2 ANQGSEA. Trimming at V came to 5 bases and at J to 7 bases, leaving 9 bases not matched to a gene. The CDR3 sequence is 14 residues long. The CDR3 DNA sequence: TGCAGCGTTTTACCGGGACAGGGGGCTTGTGAGCAGTACTTC. It translates to CSVLPGQGACEQYF.